This T cell receptor (beta chain) originates from a study of CXCR3-negative and CXCR3-positive naive CD8 T cells. Study-level information: Libraries each contributed about 1.5 +/- 0.3 million TRB reads, for about 135 million in total.

In preparing the TRB cDNA libraries, 5' RACE with UMI labels was used. TCRdb reprocessed the 5' RACE reads, with one entry per CDR3 protein and no DNA. The listing contains approximately 53,000 distinct CDR3 sequences. Whole-study results and caveats: With respect to TRBV-TRBJ usage, naive CXCR3-negative and CXCR3-positive cells were similar; memory differed. The study found comparably high diversity in both naive subsets and much lower diversity in memory CD8+ cells.

Comment on this clonotype: Antigen unknown.

Triplicate sorts, 300,000 cells apiece, were made for each CD8+ T cell subset. Germline V gene lookup returns CDR1 SQVTM and CDR2 ANQGSEA. CDR3 length: 13 residues. The source is a human donor in good health. Some clones in this sample may be carry-over from other donors' samples. Sequenced material: memory CD8+ T cells from blood. This rearrangement joins TRBV29-1 to TRBJ2-7; TCRdb lists TRBD1, though no DNA is available to test this call. The CDR3 spells CNSTQGAFDEQYF.